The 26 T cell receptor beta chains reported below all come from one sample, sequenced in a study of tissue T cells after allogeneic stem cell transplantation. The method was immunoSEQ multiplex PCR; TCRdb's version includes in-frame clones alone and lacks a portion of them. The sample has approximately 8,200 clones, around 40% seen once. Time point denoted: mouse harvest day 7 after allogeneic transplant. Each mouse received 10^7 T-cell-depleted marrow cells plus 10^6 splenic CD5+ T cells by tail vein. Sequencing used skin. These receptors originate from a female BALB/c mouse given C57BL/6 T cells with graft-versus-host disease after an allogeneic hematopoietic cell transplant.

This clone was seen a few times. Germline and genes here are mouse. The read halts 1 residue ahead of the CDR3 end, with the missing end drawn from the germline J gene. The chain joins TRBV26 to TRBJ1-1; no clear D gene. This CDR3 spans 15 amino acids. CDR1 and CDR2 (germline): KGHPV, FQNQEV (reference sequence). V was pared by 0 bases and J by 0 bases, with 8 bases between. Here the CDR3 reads CASSLSIQSNTEVFF. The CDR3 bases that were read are TGTGCCAGCAGTCTGTCGATACAATCAAACACAGAAGTCTTC.

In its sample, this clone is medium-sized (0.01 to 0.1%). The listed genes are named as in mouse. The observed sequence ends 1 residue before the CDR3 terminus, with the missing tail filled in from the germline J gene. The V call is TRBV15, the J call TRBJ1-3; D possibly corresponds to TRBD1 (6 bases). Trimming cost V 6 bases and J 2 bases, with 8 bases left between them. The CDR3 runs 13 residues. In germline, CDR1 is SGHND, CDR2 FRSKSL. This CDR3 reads CASRQGTGNTLYF. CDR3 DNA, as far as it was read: TGTGCCAGCAGGCAGGGGACTGGAAATACGCTCTAT.

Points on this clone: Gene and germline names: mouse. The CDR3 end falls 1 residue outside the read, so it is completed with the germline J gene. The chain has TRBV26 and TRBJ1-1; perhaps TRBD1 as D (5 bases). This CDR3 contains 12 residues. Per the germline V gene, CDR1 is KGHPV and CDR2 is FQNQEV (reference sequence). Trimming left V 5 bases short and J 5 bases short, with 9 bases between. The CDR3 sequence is CASSYRRTEVFF. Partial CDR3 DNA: TGTGCCAGCAGTTACAGGAGGACAGAAGTCTTC.

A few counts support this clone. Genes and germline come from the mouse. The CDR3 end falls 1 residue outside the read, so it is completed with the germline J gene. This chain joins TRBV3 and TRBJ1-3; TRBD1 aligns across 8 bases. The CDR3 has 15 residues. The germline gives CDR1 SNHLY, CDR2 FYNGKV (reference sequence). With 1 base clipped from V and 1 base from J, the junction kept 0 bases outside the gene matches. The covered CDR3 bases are TGTGCCAGCAGCTTAGGGACAGGGTCTGGAAATACGCTCTAT. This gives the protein CASSLGTGSGNTLY. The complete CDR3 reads CASSLGTGSGNTLYF.

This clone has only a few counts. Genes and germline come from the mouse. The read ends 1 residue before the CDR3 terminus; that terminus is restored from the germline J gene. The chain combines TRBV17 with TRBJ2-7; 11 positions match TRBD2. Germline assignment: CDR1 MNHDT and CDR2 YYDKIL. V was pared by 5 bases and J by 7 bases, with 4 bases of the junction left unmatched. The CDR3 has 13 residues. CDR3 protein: CASSRTGGWEQYF. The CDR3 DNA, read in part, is TGTGCTAGCAGTCGGACTGGGGGGTGGGAACAGTAC.

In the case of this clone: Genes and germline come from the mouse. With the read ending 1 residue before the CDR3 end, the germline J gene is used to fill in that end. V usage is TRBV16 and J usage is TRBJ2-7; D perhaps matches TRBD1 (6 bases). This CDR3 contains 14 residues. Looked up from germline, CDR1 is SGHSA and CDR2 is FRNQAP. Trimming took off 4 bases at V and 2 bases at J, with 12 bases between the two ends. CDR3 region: CASSSQGQTYEQYF. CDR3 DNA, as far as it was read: TGTGCAAGCAGCTCACAGGGACAAACCTATGAACAGTAC.

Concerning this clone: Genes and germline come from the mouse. CDR3 region: CASSLGHQAPLF. The CDR3 DNA, read in part, is TGTGCCAGCAGTTTAGGACACCAGGCTCCGCTT. The chain recombines TRBV15 with TRBJ1-5; D is ambiguous. Read data end 1 residue before the CDR3 end; the end is taken from the germline J gene. Germline values: CDR1 SGHND, CDR2 FRSKSL. This CDR3 comprises 12 residues. V lost 1 base and J lost 5, with 3 bases in between.

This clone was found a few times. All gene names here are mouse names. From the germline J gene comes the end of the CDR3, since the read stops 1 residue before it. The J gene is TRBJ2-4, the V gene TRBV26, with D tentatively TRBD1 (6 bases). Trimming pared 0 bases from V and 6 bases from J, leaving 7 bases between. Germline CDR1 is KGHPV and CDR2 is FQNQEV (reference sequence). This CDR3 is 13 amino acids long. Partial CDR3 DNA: TGTGCCAGCAGTCTGTCGCAGGGGAACACCTTGTAC. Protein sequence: CASSLSQGNTLY. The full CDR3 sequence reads CASSLSQGNTLYF. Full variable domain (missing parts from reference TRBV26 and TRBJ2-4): NSKVIQTPRYLVKGQGQKAKMRCIPEKGHPVVFWYQQNKNNEFKFLINFQNQEVLQQIDMTEKRFSAECPSNSPCSLEIQSSEAGDSALYLCASSLSQGNTLYFGAGTRLSVL.

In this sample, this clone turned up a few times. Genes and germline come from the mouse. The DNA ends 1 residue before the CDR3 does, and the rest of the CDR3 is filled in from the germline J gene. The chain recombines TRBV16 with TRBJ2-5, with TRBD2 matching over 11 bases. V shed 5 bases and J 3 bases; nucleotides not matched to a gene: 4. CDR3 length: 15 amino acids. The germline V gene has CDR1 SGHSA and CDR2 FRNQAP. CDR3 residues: CASSIRTGGQDTQYF. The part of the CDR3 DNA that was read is TGTGCAAGCAGCATTCGGACTGGGGGGCAAGACACCCAGTAC.

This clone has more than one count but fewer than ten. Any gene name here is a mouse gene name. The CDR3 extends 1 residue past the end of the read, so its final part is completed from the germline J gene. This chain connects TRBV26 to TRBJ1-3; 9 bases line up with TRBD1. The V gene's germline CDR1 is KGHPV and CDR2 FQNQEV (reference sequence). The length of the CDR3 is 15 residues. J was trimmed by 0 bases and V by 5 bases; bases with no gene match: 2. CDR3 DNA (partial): TGTGCCAGCAGTTGGGACAGGGCTTCTGGAAATACGCTCTAT. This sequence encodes CASSWDRASGNTLY. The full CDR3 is CASSWDRASGNTLYF.

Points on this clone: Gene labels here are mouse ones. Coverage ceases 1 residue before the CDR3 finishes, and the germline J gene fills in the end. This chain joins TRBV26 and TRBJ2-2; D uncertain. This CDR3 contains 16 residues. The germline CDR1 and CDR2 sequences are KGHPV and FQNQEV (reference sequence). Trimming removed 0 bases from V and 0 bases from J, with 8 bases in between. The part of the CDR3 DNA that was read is TGTGCCAGCAGTCTGTCGGGAGGGTCAAACACCGGGCAGCTCTAC. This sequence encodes CASSLSGGSNTGQLY. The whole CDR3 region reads CASSLSGGSNTGQLYF.

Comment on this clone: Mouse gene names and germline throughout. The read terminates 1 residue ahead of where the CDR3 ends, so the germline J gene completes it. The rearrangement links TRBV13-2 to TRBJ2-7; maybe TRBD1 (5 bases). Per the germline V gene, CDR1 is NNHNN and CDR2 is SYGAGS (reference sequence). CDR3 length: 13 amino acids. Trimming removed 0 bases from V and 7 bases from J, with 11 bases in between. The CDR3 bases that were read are TGTGCCAGCGGTGATGCTAAGGGGTGGGAACAGTAC. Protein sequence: CASGDAKGWEQY. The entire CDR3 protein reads CASGDAKGWEQYF.

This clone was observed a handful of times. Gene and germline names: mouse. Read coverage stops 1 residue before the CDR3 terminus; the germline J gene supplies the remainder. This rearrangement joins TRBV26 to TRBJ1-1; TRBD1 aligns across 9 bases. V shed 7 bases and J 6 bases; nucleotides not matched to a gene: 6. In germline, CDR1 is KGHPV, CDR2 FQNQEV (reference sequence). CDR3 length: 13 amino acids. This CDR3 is CASTRDREAEVFF. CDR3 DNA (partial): TGTGCCAGCACCCGGGACAGGGAGGCAGAAGTCTTC.

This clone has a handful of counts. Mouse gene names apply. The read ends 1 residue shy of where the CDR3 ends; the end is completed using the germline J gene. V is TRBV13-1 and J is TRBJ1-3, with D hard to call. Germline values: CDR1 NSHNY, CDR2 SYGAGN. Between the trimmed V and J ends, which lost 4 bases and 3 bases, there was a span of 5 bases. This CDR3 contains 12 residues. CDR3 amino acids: CASSPDGNTLYF. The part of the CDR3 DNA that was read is TGTGCCAGCAGTCCAGATGGAAATACGCTCTAT.

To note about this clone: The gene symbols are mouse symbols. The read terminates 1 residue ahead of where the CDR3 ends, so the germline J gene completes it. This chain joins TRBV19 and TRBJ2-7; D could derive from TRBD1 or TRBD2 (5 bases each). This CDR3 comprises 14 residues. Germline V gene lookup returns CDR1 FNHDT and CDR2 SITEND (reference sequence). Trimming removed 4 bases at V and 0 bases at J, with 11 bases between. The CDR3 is CASSARGSSYEQYF. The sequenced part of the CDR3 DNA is TGTGCCAGCAGTGCGCGGGGGAGCTCCTATGAACAGTAC.

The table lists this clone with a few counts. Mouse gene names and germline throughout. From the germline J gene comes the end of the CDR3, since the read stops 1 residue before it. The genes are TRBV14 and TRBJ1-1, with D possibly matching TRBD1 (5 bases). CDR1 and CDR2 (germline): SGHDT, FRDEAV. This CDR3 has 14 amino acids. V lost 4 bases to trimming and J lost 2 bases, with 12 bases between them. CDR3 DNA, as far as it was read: TGTGCCAGCAGTCTCACAGGTCGCAACACAGAAGTCTTC. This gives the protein CASSLTGRNTEVF. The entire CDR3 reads CASSLTGRNTEVFF.

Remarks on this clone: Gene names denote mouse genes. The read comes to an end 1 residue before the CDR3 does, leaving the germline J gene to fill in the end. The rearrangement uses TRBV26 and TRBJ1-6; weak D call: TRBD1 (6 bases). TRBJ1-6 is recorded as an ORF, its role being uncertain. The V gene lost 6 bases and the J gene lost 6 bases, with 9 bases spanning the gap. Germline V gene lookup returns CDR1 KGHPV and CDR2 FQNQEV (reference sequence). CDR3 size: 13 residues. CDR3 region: CASSRDINSPLYF. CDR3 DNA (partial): TGTGCCAGCAGCCGGGACATTAATTCGCCCCTCTAC.

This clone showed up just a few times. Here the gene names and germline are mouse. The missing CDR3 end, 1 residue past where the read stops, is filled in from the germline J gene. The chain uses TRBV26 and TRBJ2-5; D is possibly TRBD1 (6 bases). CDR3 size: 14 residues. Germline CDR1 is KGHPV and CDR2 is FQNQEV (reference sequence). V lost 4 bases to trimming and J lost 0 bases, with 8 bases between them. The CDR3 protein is CASSPGQNQDTQYF. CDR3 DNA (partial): TGTGCCAGCAGTCCGGGACAAAACCAAGACACCCAGTAC.

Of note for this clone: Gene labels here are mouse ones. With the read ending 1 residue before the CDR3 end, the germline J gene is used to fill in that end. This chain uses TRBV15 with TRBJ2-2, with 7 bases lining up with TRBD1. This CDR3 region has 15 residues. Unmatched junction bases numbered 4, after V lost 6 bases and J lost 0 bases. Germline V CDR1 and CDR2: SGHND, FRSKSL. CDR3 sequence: CASSRDSANTGQLYF. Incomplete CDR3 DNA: TGTGCCAGCAGCCGGGACAGTGCAAACACCGGGCAGCTCTAC.

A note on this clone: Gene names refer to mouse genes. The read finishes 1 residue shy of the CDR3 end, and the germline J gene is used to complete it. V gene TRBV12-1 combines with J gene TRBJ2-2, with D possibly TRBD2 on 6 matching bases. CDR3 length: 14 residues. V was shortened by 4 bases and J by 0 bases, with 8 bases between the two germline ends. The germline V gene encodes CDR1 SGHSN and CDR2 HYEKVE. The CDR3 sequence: CASSLGANTGQLYF. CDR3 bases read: TGTGCCAGCTCATTGGGGGCAAACACCGGGCAGCTCTAC.

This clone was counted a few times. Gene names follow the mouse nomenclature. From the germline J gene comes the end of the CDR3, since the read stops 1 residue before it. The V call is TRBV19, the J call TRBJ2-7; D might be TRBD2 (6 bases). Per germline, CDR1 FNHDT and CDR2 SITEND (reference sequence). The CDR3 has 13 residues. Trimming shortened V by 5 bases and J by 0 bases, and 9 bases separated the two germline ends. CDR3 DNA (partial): TGTGCCAGCAGCTTGGGGGTCTCCTATGAACAGTAC. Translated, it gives CASSLGVSYEQY. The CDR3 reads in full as CASSLGVSYEQYF.

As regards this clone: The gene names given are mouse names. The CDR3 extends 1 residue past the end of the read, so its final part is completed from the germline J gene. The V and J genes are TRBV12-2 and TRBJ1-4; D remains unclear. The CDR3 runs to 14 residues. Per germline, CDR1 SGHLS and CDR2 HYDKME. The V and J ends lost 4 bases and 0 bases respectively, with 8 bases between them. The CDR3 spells CASSLEISNERLFF. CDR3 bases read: TGTGCCAGCTCCCTAGAAATTTCCAACGAAAGATTATTT.

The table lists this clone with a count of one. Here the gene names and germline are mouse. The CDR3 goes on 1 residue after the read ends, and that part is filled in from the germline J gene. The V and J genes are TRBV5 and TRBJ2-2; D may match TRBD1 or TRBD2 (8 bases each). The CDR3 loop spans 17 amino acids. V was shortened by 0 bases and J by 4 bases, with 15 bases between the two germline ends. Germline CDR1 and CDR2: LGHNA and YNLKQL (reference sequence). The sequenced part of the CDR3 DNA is TGTGCCAGCAGCCAAGAACAGGGGGGGGGCCCCACCGGGCAGCTCTAC. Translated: CASSQEQGGGPTGQLY. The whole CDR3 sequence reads CASSQEQGGGPTGQLYF.

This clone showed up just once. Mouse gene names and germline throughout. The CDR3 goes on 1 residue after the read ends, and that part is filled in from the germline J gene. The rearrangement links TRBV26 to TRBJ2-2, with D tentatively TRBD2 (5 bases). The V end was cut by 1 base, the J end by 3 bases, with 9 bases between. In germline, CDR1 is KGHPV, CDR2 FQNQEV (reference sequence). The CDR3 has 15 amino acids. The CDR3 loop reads CASSLLGWDTGQLYF. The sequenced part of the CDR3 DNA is TGTGCCAGCAGTCTGTTGGGGTGGGACACCGGGCAGCTCTAC.

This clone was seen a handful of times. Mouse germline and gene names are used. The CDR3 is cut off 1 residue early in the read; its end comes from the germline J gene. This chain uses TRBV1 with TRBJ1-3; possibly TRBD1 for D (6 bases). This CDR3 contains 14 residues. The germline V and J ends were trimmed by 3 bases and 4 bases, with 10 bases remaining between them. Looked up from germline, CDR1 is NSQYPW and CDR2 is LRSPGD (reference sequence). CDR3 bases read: TGCACCTGCAGTGCGCGACAGGCGGGAAATACGCTCTAT. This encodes CTCSARQAGNTLY. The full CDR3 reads CTCSARQAGNTLYF.

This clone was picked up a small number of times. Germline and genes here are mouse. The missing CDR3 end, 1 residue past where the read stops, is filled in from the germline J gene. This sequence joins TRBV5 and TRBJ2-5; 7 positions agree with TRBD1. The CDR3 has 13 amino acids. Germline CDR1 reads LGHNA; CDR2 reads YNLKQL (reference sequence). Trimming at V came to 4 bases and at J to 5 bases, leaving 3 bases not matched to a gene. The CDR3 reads CASSRTGVDTQYF. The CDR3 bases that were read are TGTGCCAGCAGCCGCACAGGGGTAGACACCCAGTAC.